This TCR beta chain is from a study of regulatory T cells in long-lasting Graves disease. Study summary: The antithyroid drugs taken by newly diagnosed Graves' patients had been used for under 3 months.

There are many counts of this clonotype. The CDR3 is 14 residues long. CDR1 is SGHRS and CDR2 is YFSETQ in the germline V gene. The ends lost 4 bases at V and 5 bases at J; junction bases unmatched: 3. To make TCR beta libraries, researchers used iRepertoire HTBI primers and Arm-PCR of CDR3 regions. TCRdb reprocessed the multiplex PCR reads with MiXCR, giving one entry per CDR3 protein. The table includes around 420,000 distinct CDR3 sequences, 15% to 19% detected once. As to time point: newly diagnosed GD, antithyroid drugs for less than 3 months. The TCR library was made from RNA that had been extracted from PBMCs in TRIzol.

The TCR sequence derives from a female donor with Graves disease. The J gene is TRBJ2-2, the V gene TRBV5-1, with 9 nucleotides matching TRBD1. The sample here was peripheral blood mononuclear cells (PBMCs), taken at new diagnosis, from a patient treated with antithyroid drugs. The CDR3 region has the DNA TGCGCCAGCAGCCCACAGGGGGCAACCGGGGAGCTGTTTTTT. Translated, it gives CASSPQGATGELFF.